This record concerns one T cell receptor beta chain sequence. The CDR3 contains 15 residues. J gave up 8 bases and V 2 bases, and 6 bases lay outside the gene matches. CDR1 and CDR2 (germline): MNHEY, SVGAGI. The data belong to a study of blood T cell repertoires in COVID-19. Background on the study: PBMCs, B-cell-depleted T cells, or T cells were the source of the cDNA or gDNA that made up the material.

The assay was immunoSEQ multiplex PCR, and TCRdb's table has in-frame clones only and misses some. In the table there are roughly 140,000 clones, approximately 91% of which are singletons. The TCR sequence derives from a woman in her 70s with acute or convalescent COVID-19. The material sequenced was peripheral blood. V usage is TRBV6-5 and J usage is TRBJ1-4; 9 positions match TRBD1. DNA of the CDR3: TGTGCCAGCAGTTACACAGACAGGGGGAAGGAAAAACTGTTTTTT. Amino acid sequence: CASSYTDRGKEKLFF.